This T cell receptor beta chain was identified in a study of Graves' ophthalmopathy and Graves' hyperthyroidism. Ten or more counts support this clonotype. As the template, RNA transcripts were used to amplify TCR beta CDR3 regions. The workflow started with a first-round RT-PCR run with HTBI primers and then moved on to a second-round multiplex PCR. One entry per CDR3 protein, called by TCRdb with MiXCR from the multiplex PCR reads. This sample has about 1.2 million distinct CDR3 sequences, with less than 45% found just once. The sample consisted of peripheral blood or thyroid tissue (not recorded which). The receptor was derived from an adult man with Graves' hyperthyroidism.

The CDR3 sequence: CAISDSLTGELFF. The CDR3 coding sequence is TGTGCCATCAGTGACAGTCTCACCGGGGAGCTGTTTTTT. The chain joins TRBV10-3 to TRBJ2-2; no definite D call. The ends were cut back, 3 bases at V and 4 bases at J, with 6 bases in the middle. CDR1 ENHRY and CDR2 SYGVKD come from the germline V gene. CDR3 length: 13 residues.